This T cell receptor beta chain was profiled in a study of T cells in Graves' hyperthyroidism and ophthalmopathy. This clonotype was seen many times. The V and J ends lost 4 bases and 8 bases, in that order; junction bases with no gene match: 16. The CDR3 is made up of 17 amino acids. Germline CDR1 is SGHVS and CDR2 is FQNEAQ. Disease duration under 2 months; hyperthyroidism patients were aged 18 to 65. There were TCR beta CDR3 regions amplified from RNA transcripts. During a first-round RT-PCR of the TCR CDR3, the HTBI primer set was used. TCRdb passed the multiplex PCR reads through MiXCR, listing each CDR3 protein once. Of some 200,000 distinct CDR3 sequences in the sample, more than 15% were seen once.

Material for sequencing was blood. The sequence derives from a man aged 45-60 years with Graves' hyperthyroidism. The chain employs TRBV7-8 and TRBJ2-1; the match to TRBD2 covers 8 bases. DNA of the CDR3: TGTGCCAGCAGCTCACTTGCCGGGACTAGTCGACGGTATGAGCAGTTCTTC. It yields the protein CASSSLAGTSRRYEQFF.